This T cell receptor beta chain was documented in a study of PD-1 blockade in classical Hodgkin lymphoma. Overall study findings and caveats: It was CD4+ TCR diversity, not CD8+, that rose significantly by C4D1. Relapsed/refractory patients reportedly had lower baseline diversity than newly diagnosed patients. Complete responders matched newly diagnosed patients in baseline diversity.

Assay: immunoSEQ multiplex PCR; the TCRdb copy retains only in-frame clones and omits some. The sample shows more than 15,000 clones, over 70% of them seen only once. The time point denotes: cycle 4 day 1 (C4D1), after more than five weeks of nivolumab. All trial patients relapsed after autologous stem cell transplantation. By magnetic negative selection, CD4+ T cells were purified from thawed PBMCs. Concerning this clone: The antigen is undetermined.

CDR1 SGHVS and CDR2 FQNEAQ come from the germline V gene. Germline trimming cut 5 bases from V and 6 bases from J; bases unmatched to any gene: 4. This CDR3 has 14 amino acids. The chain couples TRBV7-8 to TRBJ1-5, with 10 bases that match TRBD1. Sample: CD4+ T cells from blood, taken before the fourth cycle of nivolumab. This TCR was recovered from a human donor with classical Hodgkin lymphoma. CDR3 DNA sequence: TGTGCCAGCAGCCTGGGACAGGGGATTCAGCCCCAGCATTTT. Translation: CASSLGQGIQPQHF.